This is a list of T cell receptor beta chains from one sample in a study of early T cells in non-severe SARS-CoV-2 infection. TCRdb used MiXCR to reprocess the 5' RACE reads, holding one entry per CDR3 protein. The table lists about 50,000 distinct CDR3 sequences, about a tenth of them singletons, with about 16% in the top ten. The specimen was whole blood. These receptors were collected from an adult who was a healthcare worker with PCR-confirmed SARS-CoV-2 infection or an uninfected control (not recorded which). Each CDR3 is given with its conserved first and last residue. Each record gives: clone size, V gene, D gene, J gene, CDR3 protein, CDR3 DNA. The D gene is left open where the match is weak. Clone size, where shown, is once, few, many, or a class for clones that have expanded.

few	TRBV5-1	NA	TRBJ2-7	CASSPEGLYEQYF	TGCGCCAGCAGCCCCGAGGGGCTCTACGAGCAGTACTTC
few	TRBV27	NA	TRBJ2-7	CASRKSGTLSSYEQYF	TGTGCCAGCAGAAAATCCGGGACATTGTCCTCCTACGAGCAGTACTTC
many	TRBV6-1	TRBD1	TRBJ2-7	CASKGQGASYEQYF	TGTGCCAGCAAGGGGCAGGGGGCATCCTACGAGCAGTACTTC
few	TRBV3-1	TRBD1	TRBJ1-2	CASSRWGQEYLTGNYGYTF	TGTGCCAGCAGCCGCTGGGGACAGGAGTACCTAACCGGTAACTATGGCTACACCTTC
NA	TRBV5-1	TRBD1	TRBJ2-1	CASSLTGQGANEQFF	TGCGCCAGCAGCTTGACGGGACAGGGGGCTAATGAGCAGTTCTTC
NA	TRBV10-2	NA	TRBJ2-5	CATYRGRTYF	TGCGCCACATATAGGGGACGTACGTACTTC
NA	TRBV7-3	TRBD2	TRBJ2-1	CASSSGTSWGNEQFF	TGTGCCAGCAGCTCCGGGACTAGCTGGGGCAATGAGCAGTTCTTC
few	TRBV4-3	NA	TRBJ1-1	CASSQEVTINEAFF	TGCGCCAGCAGCCAAGAGGTCACAATCAATGAAGCTTTCTTT
NA	TRBV6-2/TRBV6-3	TRBD1	TRBJ1-5	CASSSPGQPNQPQHF	TGTGCCAGCAGTTCCCCGGGACAGCCAAATCAGCCCCAGCATTTT
NA	TRBV7-3	NA	TRBJ1-1	CASSPKAGRSTAFF	TGTGCCAGCAGCCCCAAGGCTGGACGGAGTACTGCTTTCTTT
NA	TRBV10-2	NA	TRBJ1-5	CATWGGRSNQPQHF	TGCGCCACCTGGGGAGGGCGTAGCAATCAGCCCCAGCATTTT
NA	TRBV28	NA	TRBJ2-7	CASTQVQVWNEQYF	TGTGCCAGCACCCAAGTCCAGGTCTGGAACGAGCAGTACTTC
NA	TRBV12-3/TRBV12-4	NA	TRBJ1-5	CASSSYGVNQPQHF	TGTGCCAGCAGTTCCTATGGAGTCAATCAGCCCCAGCATTTT
many	TRBV6-6	TRBD1	TRBJ2-6	CASSYPTGTGGSSGANVLTF	TGTGCCAGCAGTTACCCTACCGGGACAGGGGGCTCTTCTGGGGCCAACGTCCTGACTTTC
many	TRBV7-9	NA	TRBJ1-4	CASSPIRGFEKLFF	TGTGCCAGCAGCCCAATTAGGGGTTTCGAAAAACTGTTTTTT
many	TRBV7-9	TRBD1	TRBJ2-7	CASSPGQGREQYF	TGTGCCAGCAGCCCCGGACAGGGACGGGAGCAGTACTTC
NA	TRBV25-1	NA	TRBJ1-5	CASSDRKGGNQPQHF	TGTGCCAGCAGTGACAGGAAGGGTGGCAATCAGCCCCAGCATTTT
many	TRBV5-4	NA	TRBJ1-2	CASSLETYYTF	TGTGCCAGCAGCTTAGAAACGTACTACACCTTC
many	TRBV7-2	NA	TRBJ2-1	CASSLLGLLYNEQFF	TGTGCCAGCAGCTTATTAGGACTTCTCTACAATGAGCAGTTCTTC
many	TRBV3-1	NA	TRBJ1-2	CASSQDEGVGGYTF	TGTGCCAGCAGCCAAGATGAAGGCGTAGGAGGCTACACCTTC
many	TRBV18	NA	TRBJ2-2	CASSPQGDHTGELFF	TGTGCCAGCTCACCGCAAGGGGACCACACCGGGGAGCTGTTTTTT
many	TRBV12-3/TRBV12-4	TRBD2	TRBJ2-7	CASSLRTSGTRHYEQYF	TGTGCCAGCAGTTTAAGGACTAGCGGGACCAGACACTACGAGCAGTACTTC